Following are 15 T cell receptor beta chains from one sample sequenced in a study of cytomegalovirus exposure and HLA in healthy donors. Profiling relied on immunoSEQ multiplex PCR, and the TCRdb table lists in-frame clones only, not all of them. The repertoire holds more than 250,000 clones, with roughly 91% as singletons. Sequenced: PBMCs. These receptors came from a woman in her thirties in good health and CMV-seronegative.

This clone was detected a few times. The chain carries TRBV6-6 and TRBJ2-7; D is unclear. Per the germline V gene, CDR1 is MNHNY and CDR2 is SVGAGI (reference sequence). The CDR3 is 12 residues long. V lost 2 bases and J lost 4, with 6 bases in between. CDR3 DNA sequence: TGTGCCAGCAGTTACGACCGATACGAGCAGTACTTC. The encoded protein is CASSYDRYEQYF.

The chain uses TRBV14 and TRBJ1-1; D unclear. This CDR3 is 14 amino acids long. Germline V gene lookup returns CDR1 SGHDN and CDR2 FVKESK. The V and J ends lost 3 bases and 6 bases respectively, with 14 bases between them. CDR3 DNA sequence: TGTGCCAGCAGCCAGGCCCGTAGGCTTTCTGAAGCTTTCTTT. Translation gives CASSQARRLSEAFF.

This sequence joins TRBV30 and TRBJ1-4; possibly TRBD1 for D (5 bases). The CDR3 runs to 16 residues. CDR1 and CDR2 from the germline V gene are GTSNPN and SVGIG (reference sequence). The V and J ends lost 0 bases and 7 bases respectively, with 18 bases between them. Here the CDR3 reads CAWSVPTGTKSEKLFF. The CDR3 DNA follows: TGTGCCTGGAGTGTTCCTACCGGGACCAAGAGTGAAAAACTGTTTTTT.

J is TRBJ2-3 and V is TRBV7-2, with 9 bases identical to TRBD2. The J segment lost 1 base and the V segment lost 0 bases, leaving 5 bases of the junction unmatched. There are 17 residues in the CDR3. Per germline, CDR1 SGHTA and CDR2 FQGNSA. The CDR3 spells CASSLAIIAGGTDTQYF. CDR3 DNA sequence: TGTGCCAGCAGCTTAGCCATTATAGCGGGAGGCACAGATACGCAGTATTTT. Filled out from reference TRBV7-2 and TRBJ2-3, the complete variable domain reads GAGVSQSPSNKVTEKGKDVELRCDPISGHTALYWYRQSLGQGLEFLIYFQGNSAPDKSGLPSDRFSAERTGGSVSTLTIQRTQQEDSAVYLCASSLAIIAGGTDTQYFGPGTRLTVL.

The CDR3 is CASSVGLANSYEQYF. CDR3 nucleotides: TGTGCCAGCAGCGTAGGGCTCGCGAACTCCTACGAGCAGTACTTC. The genes are TRBV9 and TRBJ2-7; no reliable D call. This CDR3 spans 15 amino acids. Trimming took off 0 bases at V and 0 bases at J, with 10 bases between the two ends. Germline V gene lookup returns CDR1 SGDLS and CDR2 YYNGEE.

The gene calls are TRBV13 and TRBJ2-7; the D is unclear. Trimming removed 0 bases from V and 6 bases from J, with 21 bases in between. Per germline, CDR1 PRHDT and CDR2 FYEKMQ (reference sequence). The CDR3 sequence is 17 residues long. The CDR3 is CASSLGHGPLTPSEQYF. In DNA, the CDR3 is TGTGCCAGCAGCTTAGGACACGGACCCCTAACCCCCTCCGAGCAGTACTTC.

The chain joins TRBV5-1 to TRBJ2-1, with D possibly TRBD1 on 5 matching bases. V lost 4 bases, J lost 1 base, and 9 bases lay in between. Looked up from germline, CDR1 is SGHRS and CDR2 is YFSETQ. The CDR3 is made up of 14 amino acids. The CDR3 DNA follows: TGCGCCAGCAGCGGTAGGACATCCTACAATGAGCAGTTCTTC. Translated, it gives CASSGRTSYNEQFF.

The genes are TRBV6-1 and TRBJ2-3, with D hard to call. CDR3 length equals 16 residues. CDR1 is MNHNS and CDR2 is SASEGT in the germline V gene. V shed 0 bases and J shed 1 base, with 11 bases lying between them. Here the CDR3 DNA reads TGTGCCAGCAGTGAAGCGGCCCTCCGAGGCACAGATACGCAGTATTTT. Translating it yields CASSEAALRGTDTQYF.

A single count supports this clone. This chain links TRBV5-6 with TRBJ2-1; D gene uncertain. The CDR3 loop spans 16 amino acids. Germline CDR1 and CDR2: SGHDT and YYEEEE. Between the trimmed V and J ends, which lost 0 bases and 0 bases, there was a span of 10 bases. CDR3 loop: CASSLGGLSSYNEQFF. In DNA form, the CDR3 reads TGTGCCAGCAGCTTGGGGGGTTTAAGCTCCTACAATGAGCAGTTCTTC.

The genes are TRBV19 and TRBJ2-7, with no clear D. Germline CDR1 and CDR2: LNHDA and SQIVND (reference sequence). Trimming removed 7 bases at V and 2 bases at J, with 9 bases between. This CDR3 has 12 amino acids. CDR3 nucleotide sequence: TGTGCCAGTATCAGCCCCGCCTACGAGCAGTACTTC. This translates into CASISPAYEQYF.

The CDR3 is CASSVQREINIQYF. DNA for the CDR3: TGTGCCAGCAGTGTGCAGCGGGAGATAAACATTCAGTACTTC. This chain joins TRBV28 and TRBJ2-4; 8 nucleotides agree with TRBD2. Germline V CDR1 and CDR2: MDHEN, SYDVKM. CDR3 length: 14 amino acids. Trimming cost V 5 bases and J 6 bases; bases outside gene matches: 6.

The chain combines TRBV7-8 with TRBJ2-7; 8 bases match TRBD1. Germline lookup yields CDR1 SGHVS and CDR2 FQNEAQ. V shed 2 bases and J 3 bases; nucleotides not matched to a gene: 3. The CDR3 contains 14 residues. The CDR3 nucleotides are TGTGCCAGCAGCTTACGTACAGGGGGCTACGAGCAGTACTTC. Translating gives CASSLRTGGYEQYF.

The chain links TRBV28 to TRBJ2-7, with D perhaps matching TRBD1 or TRBD2 (5 bases each). This CDR3 has 11 amino acids. Between the trimmed V and J ends, which lost 5 bases and 5 bases, there was a span of 7 bases. Germline-derived CDR1 and CDR2 are MDHEN and SYDVKM. CDR3 in amino acids: CASSRDHEQYF. The CDR3, as DNA: TGTGCCAGCAGTAGGGACCACGAGCAGTACTTC.

CDR3 bases: TGTGCCAGCAGTTCACAGGGTCAGCAGTTCTTC. It encodes CASSSQGQQFF. J is TRBJ2-1 and V is TRBV7-9, with a weak D call TRBD1 (6 bases). The germline V and J ends were trimmed by 6 bases and 11 bases, with 11 bases remaining between them. Germline V lookup: CDR1 SEHNR, CDR2 FQNEAQ (reference sequence). This CDR3 spans 11 amino acids.

The chain has TRBV28 and TRBJ2-7, with 11 positions matching TRBD1. This CDR3 contains 16 residues. After removal of 7 bases from V and 3 bases from J, the junction contained 11 bases not matched to a gene. Germline values: CDR1 MDHEN, CDR2 SYDVKM. In DNA, the CDR3 is TGTGCCAGCACCCCTCCCGGGACAGGGGGATTCTACGAGCAGTACTTC. It codes for CASTPPGTGGFYEQYF.